This is a list of T cell receptor beta chains from one sample in a study of radiation and T cells in renal cell carcinoma. Assay used: immunoSEQ multiplex PCR; TCRdb lists only in-frame clones, some missing. The sample records about 150,000 clones, around 89% being singletons. Sequenced here: blood, sampled from a patient whose treatment included radiotherapy and nephrectomy. The source is a woman between 65 and 79 years old with renal cell carcinoma. The CDR3 runs from the conserved cysteine through the conserved F or W. A D gene is named only where the DNA matches it firmly. Size tells how often a clone was seen (once, few, many) or the class of an expanded clone, and some rows leave it out.

TRBV6-9	.	.	TRBJ1-2	11	CASRRQGIYTF
TRBV19	.	.	TRBJ2-2	15	CASSIGGAATGELFF
TRBV29-1	.	.	TRBJ2-2	14	CSVRPGRDTGELFF
TRBV30	TRBD1	.	TRBJ2-1	13	CAWSVRTGNEQFF
TRBV5-1	.	.	TRBJ1-2	14	CASSLQGSNYGYTF
TRBV30	.	few	TRBJ1-5	13	CAWSARDAQPQHF
TRBV4-3	.	.	TRBJ2-1	13	CASSQFGGNEQFF
TRBV6-5	.	.	TRBJ1-2	12	CASSQIGDGYTF
TRBV7-2	.	.	TRBJ2-3	12	CASSLRSDTQYF
TRBV28	TRBD2	.	TRBJ2-7	14	CASRKREGSHEQYF
TRBV14	TRBD2	.	TRBJ2-5	13	CASSPYRGGTQYF
TRBV9	TRBD1	.	TRBJ1-1	15	CASSVRDRGTTEAFF
TRBV14	.	.	TRBJ1-6	12	CASSQPPGALHF
TRBV5-1	TRBD2	once	TRBJ2-3	16	CASSTGLASGPDTQYF
TRBV30	TRBD1	.	TRBJ2-3	14	CAWALGQNTDTQYF
TRBV2	TRBD1	.	TRBJ1-4	18	CASWGWGQGVGTNEKLFF